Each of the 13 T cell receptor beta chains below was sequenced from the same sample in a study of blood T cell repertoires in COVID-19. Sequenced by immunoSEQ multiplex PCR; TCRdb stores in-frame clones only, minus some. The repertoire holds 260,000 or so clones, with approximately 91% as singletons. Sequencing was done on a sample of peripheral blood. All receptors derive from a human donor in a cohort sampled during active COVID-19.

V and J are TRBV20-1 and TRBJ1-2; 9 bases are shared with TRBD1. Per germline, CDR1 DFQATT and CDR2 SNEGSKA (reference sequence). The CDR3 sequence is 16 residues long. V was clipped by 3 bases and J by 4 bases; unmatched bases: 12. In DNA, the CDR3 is TGCAGTGCTAGTCATCCCGTTACAGGGGGCGCCTATGGCTACACCTTC. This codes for CSASHPVTGGAYGYTF.

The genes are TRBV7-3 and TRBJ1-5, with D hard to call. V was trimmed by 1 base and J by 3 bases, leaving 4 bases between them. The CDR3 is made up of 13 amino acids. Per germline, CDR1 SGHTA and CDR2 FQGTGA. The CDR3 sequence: CASSLSHNQPQHF. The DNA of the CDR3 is TGTGCCAGCAGCTTAAGTCACAATCAGCCCCAGCATTTT.

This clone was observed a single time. The CDR3 DNA is TGTGCCAGCTCCCAGGGCGGGATTTACGAGCAGTACTTC. Residues: CASSQGGIYEQYF. V is TRBV25-1 and J is TRBJ2-7; TRBD2 is a possible D gene (6 bases). CDR1 is MGHDK, CDR2 SYGVNS, per germline. The CDR3 has 13 residues. The V end was cut by 8 bases, the J end by 4 bases, with 15 bases between.

The CDR3 spells CASSLLFGETQYF. The CDR3 region has the DNA TGTGCCAGCAGTTTATTGTTCGGAGAGACCCAGTACTTC. V is TRBV27 and J is TRBJ2-5; no firm D call. The CDR3 length is 13 residues. The germline gives CDR1 MNHEY, CDR2 SMNVEV (reference sequence). Trimming removed 1 base at V and 4 bases at J, with 7 bases between.

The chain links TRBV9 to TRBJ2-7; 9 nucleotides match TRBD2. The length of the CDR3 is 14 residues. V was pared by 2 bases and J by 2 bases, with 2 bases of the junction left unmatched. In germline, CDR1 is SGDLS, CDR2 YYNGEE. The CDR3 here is CASSVSSGTYEQYF. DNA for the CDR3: TGTGCCAGCAGCGTTTCTAGCGGGACCTACGAGCAGTACTTC.

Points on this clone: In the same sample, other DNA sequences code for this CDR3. CDR3 in DNA: TGTGCCAGTAGTATAGCGGGAGAAGGATACGAGCAGTACTTC. It is translated as CASSIAGEGYEQYF. The rearrangement links TRBV19 to TRBJ2-7, with a weak D call TRBD2 (6 bases). This CDR3 region has 14 residues. The V end was cut by 1 base, the J end by 4 bases, with 11 bases between. CDR1 is LNHDA and CDR2 is SQIVND in the germline V gene (reference sequence).

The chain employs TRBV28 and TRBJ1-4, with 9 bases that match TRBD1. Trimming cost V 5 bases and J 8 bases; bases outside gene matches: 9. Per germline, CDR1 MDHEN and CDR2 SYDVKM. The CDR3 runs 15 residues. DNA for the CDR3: TGTGCCAGCAGTGACTCAACGACAGGGGGGGAAAAACTGTTTTTT. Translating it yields CASSDSTTGGEKLFF.

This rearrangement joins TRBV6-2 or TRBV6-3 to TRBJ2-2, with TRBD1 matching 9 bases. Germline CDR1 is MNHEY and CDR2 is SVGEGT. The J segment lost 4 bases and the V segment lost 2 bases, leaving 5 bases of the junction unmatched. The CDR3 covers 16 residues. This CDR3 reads CASSYIGQGRTGELFF. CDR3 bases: TGTGCCAGCAGTTACATCGGACAGGGGCGCACCGGGGAGCTGTTTTTT.

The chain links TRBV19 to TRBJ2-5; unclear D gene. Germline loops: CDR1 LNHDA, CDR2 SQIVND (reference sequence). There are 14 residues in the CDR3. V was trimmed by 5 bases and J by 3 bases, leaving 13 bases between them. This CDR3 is CASSVAAGKETQYF. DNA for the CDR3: TGTGCCAGTAGTGTGGCAGCAGGTAAAGAGACCCAGTACTTC.

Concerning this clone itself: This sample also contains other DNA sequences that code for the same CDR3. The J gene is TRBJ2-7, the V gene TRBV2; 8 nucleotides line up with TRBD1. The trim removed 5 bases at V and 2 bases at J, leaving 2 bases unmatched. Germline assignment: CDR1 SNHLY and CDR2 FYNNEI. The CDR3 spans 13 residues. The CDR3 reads CASSTGGPYEQYF. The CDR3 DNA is TGTGCCAGCAGTACAGGGGGGCCCTACGAGCAGTACTTC.

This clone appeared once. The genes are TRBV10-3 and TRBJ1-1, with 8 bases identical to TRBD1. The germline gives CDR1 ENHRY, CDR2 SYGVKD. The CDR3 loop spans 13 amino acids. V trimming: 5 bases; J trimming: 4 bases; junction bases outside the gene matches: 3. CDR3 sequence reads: CAISTTGGTEAFF. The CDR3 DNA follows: TGTGCCATCAGTACCACAGGGGGCACTGAAGCTTTCTTT.

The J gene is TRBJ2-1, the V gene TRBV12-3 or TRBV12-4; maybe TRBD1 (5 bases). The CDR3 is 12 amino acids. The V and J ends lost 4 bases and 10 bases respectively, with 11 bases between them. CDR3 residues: CASSSQGVEQFF. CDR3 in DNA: TGTGCCAGCAGTTCTCAGGGTGTGGAGCAGTTCTTC.

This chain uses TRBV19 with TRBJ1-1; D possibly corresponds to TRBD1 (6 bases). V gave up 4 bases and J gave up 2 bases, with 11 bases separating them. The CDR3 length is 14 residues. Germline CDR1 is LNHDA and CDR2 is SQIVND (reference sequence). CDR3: CASSSQGSNTEAFF. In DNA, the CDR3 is TGTGCCAGTAGTAGCCAGGGGAGCAACACTGAAGCTTTCTTT. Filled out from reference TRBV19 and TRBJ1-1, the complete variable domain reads DGGITQSPKYLFRKEGQNVTLSCEQNLNHDAMYWYRQDPGQGLRLIYYSQIVNDFQKGDIAEGYSVSREKKESFPLTVTSAQKNPTAFYLCASSSQGSNTEAFFGQGTRLTVV.